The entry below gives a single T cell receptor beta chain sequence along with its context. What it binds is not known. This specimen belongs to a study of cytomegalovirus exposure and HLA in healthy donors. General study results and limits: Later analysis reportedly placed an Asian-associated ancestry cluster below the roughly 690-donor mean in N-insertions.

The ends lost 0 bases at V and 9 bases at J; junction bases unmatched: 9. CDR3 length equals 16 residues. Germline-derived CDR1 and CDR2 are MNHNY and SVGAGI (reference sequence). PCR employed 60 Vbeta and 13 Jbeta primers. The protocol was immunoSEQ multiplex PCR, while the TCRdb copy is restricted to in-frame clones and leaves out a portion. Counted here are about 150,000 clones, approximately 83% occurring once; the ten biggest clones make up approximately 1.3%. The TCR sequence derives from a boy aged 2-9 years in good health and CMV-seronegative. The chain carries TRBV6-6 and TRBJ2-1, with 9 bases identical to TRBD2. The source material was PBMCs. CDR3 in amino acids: CASSYSRGLAGGEQFF. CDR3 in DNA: TGTGCCAGCAGTTACTCACGGGGACTAGCAGGCGGTGAGCAGTTCTTC.